The clone carrying this TCR beta chain was observed a few times. Its antigen is undetermined. Other DNA sequences in the same sample also yield this CDR3. The method was immunoSEQ multiplex PCR; TCRdb's version includes in-frame clones alone and lacks a portion of them. The repertoire holds 100,000 to 150,000 clones, with around 89% as singletons. This record belongs to a study of T cell responses to AZD1222 COVID-19 vaccine. The study's findings and limits: Variant regions that are unmutated are reportedly the target of nearly half of spike-specific TCRs.

Trimming cost V 5 bases and J 3 bases; bases outside gene matches: 4. This CDR3 has 14 amino acids. From germline, CDR1 is SGHRS and CDR2 YFSETQ. The sequences come from peripheral blood, collected on day 0 of MenACWY control vaccination. The source is an adult in good health. V gene TRBV5-1 combines with J gene TRBJ2-7; 11 nucleotides align to TRBD2. The CDR3: CASSSTSGSYEQYF. For the CDR3, the DNA is TGCGCCAGCAGTTCAACTAGCGGGAGCTACGAGCAGTACTTC.